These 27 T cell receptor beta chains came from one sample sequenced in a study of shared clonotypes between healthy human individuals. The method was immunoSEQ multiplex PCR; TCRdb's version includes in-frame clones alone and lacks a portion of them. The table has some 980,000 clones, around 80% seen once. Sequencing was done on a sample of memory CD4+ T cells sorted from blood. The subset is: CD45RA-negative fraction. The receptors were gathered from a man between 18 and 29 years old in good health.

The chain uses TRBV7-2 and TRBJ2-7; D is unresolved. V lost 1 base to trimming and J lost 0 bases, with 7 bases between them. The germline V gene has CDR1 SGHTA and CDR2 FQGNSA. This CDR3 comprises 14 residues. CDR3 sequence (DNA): TGTGCCAGCAGCTTAGGGGTCCACTCCTACGAGCAGTACTTC. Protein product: CASSLGVHSYEQYF.

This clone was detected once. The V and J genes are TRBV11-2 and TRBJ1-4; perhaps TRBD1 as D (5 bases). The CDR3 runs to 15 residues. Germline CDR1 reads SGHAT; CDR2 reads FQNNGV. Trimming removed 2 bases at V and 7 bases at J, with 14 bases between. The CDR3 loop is CASSLLRQGREKLFF. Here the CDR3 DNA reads TGTGCCAGCAGCTTACTGCGTCAGGGACGTGAAAAACTGTTTTTT.

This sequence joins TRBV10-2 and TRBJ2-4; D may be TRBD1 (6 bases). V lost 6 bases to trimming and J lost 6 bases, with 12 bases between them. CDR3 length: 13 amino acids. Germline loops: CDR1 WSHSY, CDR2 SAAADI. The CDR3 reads CASRYRVGNIQYF. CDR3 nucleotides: TGCGCCAGCAGGTACAGGGTCGGAAACATTCAGTACTTC.

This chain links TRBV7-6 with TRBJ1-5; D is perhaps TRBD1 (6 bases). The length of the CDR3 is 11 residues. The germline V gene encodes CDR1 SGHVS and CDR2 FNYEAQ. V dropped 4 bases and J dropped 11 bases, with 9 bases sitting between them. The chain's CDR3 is CASSSGVAQHF. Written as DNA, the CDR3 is TGTGCCAGCAGCTCAGGGGTGGCCCAGCATTTT.

The CDR3 DNA reads TGTGCCAGCAGAACGGAGGCCAATCAGCCCCAGCATTTT. Residues: CASRTEANQPQHF. The chain joins TRBV2 to TRBJ1-5; D unresolved. Trimming took 6 bases from V and 3 from J, leaving 9 bases between them. CDR3 length equals 13 residues. Germline CDR1 reads SNHLY; CDR2 reads FYNNEI. Variable domain in full (rest from reference TRBV2 and TRBJ1-5): EPEVTQTPSHQVTQMGQEVILRCVPISNHLYFYWYRQILGQKVEFLVSFYNNEISEKSEIFDDQFSVERPDGSNFTLKIRSTKLEDSAMYFCASRTEANQPQHFGDGTRLSIL.

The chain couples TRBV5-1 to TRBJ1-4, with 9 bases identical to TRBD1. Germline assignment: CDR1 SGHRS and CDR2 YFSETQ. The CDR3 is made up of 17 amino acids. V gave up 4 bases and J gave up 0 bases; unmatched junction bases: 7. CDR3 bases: TGCGCCAGCAGCCGGACAGGGGACGGGGCAACTAATGAAAAACTGTTTTTT. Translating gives CASSRTGDGATNEKLFF.

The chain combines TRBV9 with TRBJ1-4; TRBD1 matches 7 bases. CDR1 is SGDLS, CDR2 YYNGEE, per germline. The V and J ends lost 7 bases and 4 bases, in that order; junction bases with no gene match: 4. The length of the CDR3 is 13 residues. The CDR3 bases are TGTGCCAGCGGACAGGCTAATAATGAAAAACTGTTTTTT. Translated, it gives CASGQANNEKLFF. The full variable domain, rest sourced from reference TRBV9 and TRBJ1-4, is DSGVTQTPKHLITATGQRVTLRCSPRSGDLSVYWYQQSLDQGLQFLIQYYNGEERAKGNILERFSAQQFPDLHSELNLSSLELGDSALYFCASGQANNEKLFFGSGTQLSVL.

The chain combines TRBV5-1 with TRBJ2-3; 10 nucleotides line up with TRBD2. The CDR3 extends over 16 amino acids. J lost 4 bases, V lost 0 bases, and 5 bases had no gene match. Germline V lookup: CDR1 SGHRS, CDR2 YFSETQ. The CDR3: CASSLEISGGADTQYF. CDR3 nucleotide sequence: TGCGCCAGCAGCTTGGAGATCAGCGGGGGGGCAGATACGCAGTATTTT.

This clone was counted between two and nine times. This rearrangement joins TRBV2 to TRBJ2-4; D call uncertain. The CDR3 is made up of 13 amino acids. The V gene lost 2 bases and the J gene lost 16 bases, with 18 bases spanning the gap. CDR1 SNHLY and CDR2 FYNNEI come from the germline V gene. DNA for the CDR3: TGTGCCAGCAGTGAATCGGGCAGTACTTTTGGTTACTTC. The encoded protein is CASSESGSTFGYF.

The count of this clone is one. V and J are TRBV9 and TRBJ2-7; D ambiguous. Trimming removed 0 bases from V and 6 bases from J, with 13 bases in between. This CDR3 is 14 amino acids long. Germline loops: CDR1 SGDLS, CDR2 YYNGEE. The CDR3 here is CASSVGPSSVEQYF. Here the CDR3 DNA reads TGTGCCAGCAGCGTAGGGCCGAGTTCTGTCGAGCAGTACTTC.

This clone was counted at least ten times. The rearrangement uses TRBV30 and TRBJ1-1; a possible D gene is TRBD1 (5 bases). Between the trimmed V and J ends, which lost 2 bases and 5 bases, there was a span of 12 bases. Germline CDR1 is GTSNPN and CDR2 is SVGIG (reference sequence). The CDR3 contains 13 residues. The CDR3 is CAWSNGGTTEAFF. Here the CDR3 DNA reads TGTGCCTGGAGTAATGGGGGGACGACTGAAGCTTTCTTT.

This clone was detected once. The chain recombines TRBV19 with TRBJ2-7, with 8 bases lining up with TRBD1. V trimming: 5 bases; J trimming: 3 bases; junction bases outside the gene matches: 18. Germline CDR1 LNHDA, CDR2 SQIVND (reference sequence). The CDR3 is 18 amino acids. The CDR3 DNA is TGTGCCAGTAGTTCCTGGGACAGGCGGTTCCCACGGCTCTACGAGCAGTACTTC. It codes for CASSSWDRRFPRLYEQYF.

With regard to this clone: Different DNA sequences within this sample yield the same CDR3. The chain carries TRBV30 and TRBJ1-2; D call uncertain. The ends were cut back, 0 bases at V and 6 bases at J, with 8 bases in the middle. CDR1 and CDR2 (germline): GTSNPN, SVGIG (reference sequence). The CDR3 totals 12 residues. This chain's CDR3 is CAWSVQYNGYTF. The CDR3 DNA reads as TGTGCCTGGAGTGTACAGTACAATGGCTACACCTTC.

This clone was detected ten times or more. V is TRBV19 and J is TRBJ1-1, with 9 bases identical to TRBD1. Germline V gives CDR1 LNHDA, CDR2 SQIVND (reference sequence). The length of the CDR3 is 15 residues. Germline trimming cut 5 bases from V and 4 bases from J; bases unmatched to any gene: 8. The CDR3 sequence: CASSGDRGGGTEAFF. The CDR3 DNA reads TGTGCCAGTAGTGGAGACAGGGGGGGTGGCACTGAAGCTTTCTTT.

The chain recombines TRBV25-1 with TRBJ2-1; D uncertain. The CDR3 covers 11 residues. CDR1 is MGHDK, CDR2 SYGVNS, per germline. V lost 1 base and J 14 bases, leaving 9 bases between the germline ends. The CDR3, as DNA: TGTGCCAGCAGTGAATCTCTCCGGAAGTTCTTC. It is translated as CASSESLRKFF.

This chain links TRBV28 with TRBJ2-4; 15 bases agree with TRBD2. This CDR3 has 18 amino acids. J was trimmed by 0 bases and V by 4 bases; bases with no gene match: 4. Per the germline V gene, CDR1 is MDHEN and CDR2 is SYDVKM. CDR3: CASSYGLAGGLAKNIQYF. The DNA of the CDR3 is TGTGCCAGCAGTTACGGACTAGCGGGGGGGCTAGCCAAAAACATTCAGTACTTC.

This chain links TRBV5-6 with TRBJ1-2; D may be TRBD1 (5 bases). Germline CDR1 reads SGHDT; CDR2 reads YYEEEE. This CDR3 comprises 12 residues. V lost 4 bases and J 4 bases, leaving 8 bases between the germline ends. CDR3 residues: CASSTGTYGYTF. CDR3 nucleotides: TGTGCCAGCAGCACCGGGACCTATGGCTACACCTTC.

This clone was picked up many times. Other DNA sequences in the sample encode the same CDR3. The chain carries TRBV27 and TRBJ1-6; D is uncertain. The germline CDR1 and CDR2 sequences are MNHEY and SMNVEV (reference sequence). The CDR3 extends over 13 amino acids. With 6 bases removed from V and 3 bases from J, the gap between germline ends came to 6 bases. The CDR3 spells CASSQDYNSPLHF. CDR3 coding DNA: TGTGCCAGCAGCCAGGACTATAATTCACCCCTCCACTTT.

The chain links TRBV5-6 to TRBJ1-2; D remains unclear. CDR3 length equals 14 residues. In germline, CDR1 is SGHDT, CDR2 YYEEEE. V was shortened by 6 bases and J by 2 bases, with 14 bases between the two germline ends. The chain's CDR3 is CASTRRLGNYGYTF. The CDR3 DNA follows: TGTGCCAGCACCCGCAGATTAGGGAACTATGGCTACACCTTC.

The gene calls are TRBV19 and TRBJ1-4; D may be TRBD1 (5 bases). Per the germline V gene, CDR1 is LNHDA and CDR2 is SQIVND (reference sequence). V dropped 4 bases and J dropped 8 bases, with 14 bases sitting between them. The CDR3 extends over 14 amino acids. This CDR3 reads CASSKIQPGEKLFF. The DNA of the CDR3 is TGTGCCAGTAGTAAGATTCAGCCAGGGGAAAAACTGTTTTTT.

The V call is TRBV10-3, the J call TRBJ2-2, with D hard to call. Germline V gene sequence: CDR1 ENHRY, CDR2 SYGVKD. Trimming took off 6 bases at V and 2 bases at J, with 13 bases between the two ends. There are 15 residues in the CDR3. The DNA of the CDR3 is TGTGCCATCAGAGACCGGGCCATCAACACCGGGGAGCTGTTTTTT. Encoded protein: CAIRDRAINTGELFF.

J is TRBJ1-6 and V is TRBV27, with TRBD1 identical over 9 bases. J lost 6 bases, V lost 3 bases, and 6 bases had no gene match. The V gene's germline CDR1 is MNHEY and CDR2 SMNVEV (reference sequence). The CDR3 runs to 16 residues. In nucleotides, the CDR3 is TGTGCCAGCAGTTTGCAAATGGGACAGGGTAATTCACCCCTCCACTTT. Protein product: CASSLQMGQGNSPLHF.

CDR3 protein: CASSFGGRLDEQYF. The CDR3 DNA is TGCGCCAGCAGCTTCGGGGGGCGATTGGACGAGCAGTACTTC. This chain uses TRBV5-1 with TRBJ2-7, with D maybe TRBD2 (7 bases). The CDR3 length is 14 residues. The V gene's germline CDR1 is SGHRS and CDR2 YFSETQ. V lost 2 bases, J lost 5 bases, and 14 bases lay in between.

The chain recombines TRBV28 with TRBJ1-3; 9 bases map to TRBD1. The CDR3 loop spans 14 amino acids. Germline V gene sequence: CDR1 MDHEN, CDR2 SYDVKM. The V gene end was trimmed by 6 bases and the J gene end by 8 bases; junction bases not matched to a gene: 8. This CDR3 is CASSETTGGDTIYF. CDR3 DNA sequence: TGTGCCAGCAGCGAGACGACAGGGGGGGACACCATATATTTT.

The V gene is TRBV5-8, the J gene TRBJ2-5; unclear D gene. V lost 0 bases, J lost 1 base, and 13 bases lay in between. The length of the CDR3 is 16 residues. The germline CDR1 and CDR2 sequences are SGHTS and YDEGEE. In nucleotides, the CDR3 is TGTGCCAGCAGCTTGGTCTCGGGTCGGATCCAAGAGACCCAGTACTTC. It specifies CASSLVSGRIQETQYF.

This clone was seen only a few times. Here the CDR3 reads CASSLALERVNEQFF. DNA for the CDR3: TGTGCCAGCAGCTTAGCGCTAGAAAGGGTGAATGAGCAGTTCTTC. The chain combines TRBV7-2 with TRBJ2-1; D not certain. Trimming stripped 0 bases from V and 7 bases from J, with 13 bases between. The germline V gene encodes CDR1 SGHTA and CDR2 FQGNSA. The CDR3 totals 15 residues.

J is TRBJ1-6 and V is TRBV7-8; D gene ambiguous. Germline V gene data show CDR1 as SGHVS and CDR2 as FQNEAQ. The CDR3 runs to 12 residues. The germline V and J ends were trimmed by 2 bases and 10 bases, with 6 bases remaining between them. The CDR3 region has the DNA TGTGCCAGCAGCTTATCAGGCTCACCCCTCCACTTT. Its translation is CASSLSGSPLHF.